One sample yielded the 27 T cell receptor beta chains listed below, sequenced in a study of T cell responses to AZD1222 COVID-19 vaccine (dated by TCRdb to the early 2020s). According to the study, the label for this sample's time point signals: about 28 days (+/-7) after the second vaccine dose. The library was built by means of the immunoSEQ multiplex PCR assay. TCRdb re-hosts the immuneACCESS table, in-frame sequences only. Its copies lack some clones; in the studies checked, an unresolved V gene accounts for under half of them, and the cause for the rest is not known. The sample table holds approximately 100,000 clones, of which 70% to 90% were seen once. The biggest ten clones account for roughly 2.5% of the sample. Specimen: peripheral blood, collected 28 days after the second AZD1222 dose. The receptors shown here come from an adult who received the AZD1222 COVID-19 vaccine.

This clone was counted a single time. The gene calls are TRBV12-3 or TRBV12-4 and TRBJ1-5, with D perhaps matching TRBD1 (6 bases). The CDR3 totals 12 residues. The V end lost 7 bases, the J end lost 5 bases, and 9 bases lay between the germline ends. CDR3 in DNA: TGTGCCAGCAAGTCAGGGGATCAGCCCCAGCATTTT. Residues: CASKSGDQPQHF.

CDR3 region: CASSPGTGAPGGYTF. In DNA, the CDR3 is TGTGCCAGCAGTCCCGGGACAGGGGCTCCAGGCGGCTACACCTTC. The rearrangement links TRBV27 to TRBJ1-2; 10 nucleotides match TRBD1. V was clipped by 5 bases and J by 8 bases; unmatched bases: 11. The germline V gene has CDR1 MNHEY and CDR2 SMNVEV (reference sequence). CDR3 length equals 15 residues.

The V call is TRBV7-9, the J call TRBJ1-2; no firm D call. Trimming removed 5 bases from V and 1 base from J, with 8 bases in between. The CDR3 is made up of 13 amino acids. In germline, CDR1 is SEHNR, CDR2 FQNEAQ (reference sequence). The CDR3 reads CASSTLLNYGYTF. Written as DNA, the CDR3 is TGTGCCAGCAGCACGCTCCTTAACTATGGCTACACCTTC.

The sample holds one count of this clone. This rearrangement joins TRBV19 to TRBJ2-2; D ambiguous. The CDR3 extends over 12 amino acids. With 8 bases removed from V and 4 bases from J, the gap between germline ends came to 8 bases. Germline V CDR1 and CDR2: LNHDA, SQIVND (reference sequence). The CDR3 nucleotides are TGTGCCAGTGGGGTGGCCACCGGGGAGCTGTTTTTT. It is translated as CASGVATGELFF.

This clone was found once. The V and J genes are TRBV28 and TRBJ2-1, with D possibly being TRBD2 (5 bases). Germline CDR1 and CDR2: MDHEN and SYDVKM. V lost 3 bases and J lost 10, with 19 bases in between. The CDR3 is 15 residues long. CDR3 DNA sequence: TGTGCCAGCAGTTTTCAGTATTCCCAGCGGAGAGAGCAGTTCTTC. Translation gives CASSFQYSQRREQFF.

The chain is built from TRBV4-1 and TRBJ2-7, with D uncertain. The CDR3 spans 15 residues. CDR1 and CDR2 (germline): MGHRA, YSYEKL. V was pared by 0 bases and J by 4 bases, with 13 bases between. CDR3 in amino acids: CASSQDRRPPYEQYF. In DNA form, the CDR3 reads TGCGCCAGCAGCCAAGATCGACGCCCCCCTTACGAGCAGTACTTC.

V usage is TRBV29-1 and J usage is TRBJ1-5, with TRBD1 identical over 9 bases. CDR3 size: 14 residues. Germline V lookup: CDR1 SQVTM, CDR2 ANQGSEA. J was trimmed by 6 bases and V by 5 bases; bases with no gene match: 8. DNA of the CDR3: TGCAGCGTTTCCGGACAGGGGAGTTCTCAGCCCCAGCATTTT. Encoded protein: CSVSGQGSSQPQHF.

The chain combines TRBV28 with TRBJ2-7; tentatively, D is TRBD1 (6 bases). This CDR3 comprises 15 residues. The ends were cut back, 2 bases at V and 5 bases at J, with 16 bases in the middle. CDR1 is MDHEN and CDR2 is SYDVKM in the germline V gene. The DNA for the CDR3 is TGTGCCAGCAGTTTAATTCAGACAGGTACCCACGAGCAGTACTTC. Its translation: CASSLIQTGTHEQYF.

This clone has more than one count but fewer than ten. The V gene is TRBV4-2, the J gene TRBJ1-5, with D perhaps TRBD1 (6 bases). The germline V and J ends were trimmed by 1 base and 3 bases, with 10 bases remaining between them. This CDR3 has 15 amino acids. Germline V lookup: CDR1 LGHNA, CDR2 YNFKEQ. This chain's CDR3 is CASSQVGGFNQPQHF. The DNA for the CDR3 is TGTGCCAGCAGCCAAGTCGGGGGCTTCAATCAGCCCCAGCATTTT.

This sequence joins TRBV10-2 and TRBJ2-7; 7 nucleotides line up with TRBD2. The germline CDR1 and CDR2 sequences are WSHSY and SAAADI. This CDR3 spans 13 amino acids. V lost 4 bases and J lost 3; bases outside the gene matches: 3. The CDR3 here is CASSVGRIYEQYF. In nucleotides, the CDR3 is TGCGCCAGCAGTGTCGGGAGGATCTACGAGCAGTACTTC.

CDR3 DNA sequence: TGTGCCAGCAGTTTAAAGGGCTTGAGTACGCAGTATTTT. It is translated as CASSLKGLSTQYF. This chain links TRBV12-3 or TRBV12-4 with TRBJ2-3, with unresolved D. The CDR3 totals 13 residues. V dropped 2 bases and J dropped 8 bases, with 11 bases sitting between them.

This clone was counted between two and nine times. The chain employs TRBV27 and TRBJ2-7, with 8 bases aligning to TRBD2. The CDR3 length is 15 residues. Looked up from germline, CDR1 is MNHEY and CDR2 is SMNVEV (reference sequence). V shed 6 bases, J shed 4 bases, and the junction held 11 bases outside the gene matches. The CDR3 bases are TGTGCCAGCAGCCCGCGGCTAGCGGGTTTTTACGAGCAGTACTTC. Amino acid sequence: CASSPRLAGFYEQYF.

This clone was detected once. The chain employs TRBV6-2 or TRBV6-3 and TRBJ1-5; 8 positions agree with TRBD1. With 5 bases clipped from V and 3 bases from J, the junction kept 6 bases outside the gene matches. The CDR3 runs to 15 residues. Germline V lookup: CDR1 MNHEY, CDR2 SVGEGT. The CDR3 region is CASSRGQGANQPQHF. The CDR3 DNA sequence: TGTGCCAGCAGTAGAGGGCAGGGGGCCAATCAGCCCCAGCATTTT.

CDR3 nucleotides: TGTGCCACCAGCAGAGCGATTAGGAACACTGAAGCTTTCTTT. Amino acid sequence: CATSRAIRNTEAFF. The chain recombines TRBV15 with TRBJ1-1; D unresolved. In germline, CDR1 is LNHNV, CDR2 YYDKDF (reference sequence). V dropped 1 base and J dropped 1 base, with 7 bases sitting between them. The CDR3 contains 14 residues. Using reference TRBV15 and TRBJ1-1 for the parts outside the CDR3, the full variable domain is DAMVIQNPRYQVTQFGKPVTLSCSQTLNHNVMYWYQQKSSQAPKLLFHYYDKDFNNEADTPDNFQSRRPNTSFCFLDIRSPGLGDTAMYLCATSRAIRNTEAFFGQGTRLTVV.

The V gene is TRBV28, the J gene TRBJ1-5; possibly TRBD1 for D (5 bases). Trimming stripped 6 bases from V and 5 bases from J, with 20 bases between. This CDR3 has 16 residues. Germline CDR1 reads MDHEN; CDR2 reads SYDVKM. The CDR3 DNA follows: TGTGCCAGCAGGCCATACAGGTTCCTTACTTATCAGCCCCAGCATTTT. Amino acids: CASRPYRFLTYQPQHF.

The chain couples TRBV3-1 (or the pseudogene TRBV3-2) to TRBJ2-3; D is unresolved. V dropped 2 bases and J dropped 4 bases, with 10 bases sitting between them. In germline, CDR1 is LGHDT, CDR2 YNNKEL (reference sequence). The CDR3 sequence is 14 residues long. Here the CDR3 DNA reads TGTGCCAGCAGCCAAACTCGAGGATCAGATACGCAGTATTTT. Its translation is CASSQTRGSDTQYF.

This clone was seen once. V is TRBV7-3 and J is TRBJ2-1, with a tentative D call TRBD1 (6 bases). This CDR3 is 15 amino acids long. The V end was cut by 6 bases, the J end by 4 bases, with 16 bases between. Germline V gene data show CDR1 as SGHTA and CDR2 as FQGTGA. Here the CDR3 DNA reads TGTGCCAGCAGTTTGCCAGGACAGCCATACAATGAGCAGTTCTTC. It translates to CASSLPGQPYNEQFF.

The J gene is TRBJ2-7, the V gene TRBV5-6, with a possible D match to TRBD2 (6 bases). The ends were cut back, 4 bases at V and 0 bases at J, with 11 bases in the middle. The germline CDR1 and CDR2 sequences are SGHDT and YYEEEE. The CDR3 runs to 14 residues. CDR3 sequence (DNA): TGTGCCAGCAGCCGGACTACCTTCTCCTACGAGCAGTACTTC. Encoded protein: CASSRTTFSYEQYF.

The V call is TRBV11-3, the J call TRBJ2-3, with D possibly TRBD2 on 6 matching bases. V was pared by 4 bases and J by 2 bases, with 13 bases between. Germline V gene sequence: CDR1 SGHNT, CDR2 YENEEA. The length of the CDR3 is 15 residues. The CDR3 protein is CASSSNSGSTDTQYF. CDR3 bases: TGTGCCAGCAGCTCCAATAGCGGCTCCACAGATACGCAGTATTTT.

The chain has TRBV29-1 and TRBJ2-7; D gene unclear. CDR1 SQVTM and CDR2 ANQGSEA come from the germline V gene. The V and J ends lost 7 bases and 3 bases respectively, with 10 bases between them. The length of the CDR3 is 11 residues. DNA for the CDR3: TGCAGCGGTGGCGGAGTCTACGAGCAGTACTTC. It specifies CSGGGVYEQYF.

In its sample, this clone was seen once. This CDR3 reads CASSDVTGLSRTNEQFF. Here the CDR3 DNA reads TGTGCCAGCAGCGACGTAACAGGGCTGAGTAGAACTAATGAGCAGTTCTTC. The chain recombines TRBV5-4 with TRBJ2-1; the D gene is possibly TRBD1 (6 bases). V shed 4 bases and J shed 7 bases, with 24 bases lying between them. Per the germline V gene, CDR1 is SGHNT and CDR2 is YYREEE (reference sequence). CDR3 length: 17 residues.

The gene calls are TRBV7-6 and TRBJ2-1; D could derive from TRBD1 or TRBD2 (5 bases each). Germline loops: CDR1 SGHVS, CDR2 FNYEAQ. This CDR3 is 16 amino acids long. V was clipped by 0 bases and J by 4 bases, with 13 bases between them. The CDR3, as DNA: TGTGCCAGCAGCTTAGCGATCGGGACCACTTACAATGAGCAGTTCTTC. It yields the protein CASSLAIGTTYNEQFF.

The rearrangement joins TRBV28 to TRBJ1-2, with TRBD1 identical over 9 bases. J was trimmed by 8 bases and V by 5 bases; bases with no gene match: 18. Per the germline V gene, CDR1 is MDHEN and CDR2 is SYDVKM. The CDR3 length is 17 residues. The DNA of the CDR3 is TGTGCCAGCAGTCCACCCGGCCAAATGGACAGGGGCAAAGGCTACACCTTC. The encoded protein is CASSPPGQMDRGKGYTF.

CDR3 in amino acids: CASSIRGWNTGELFF. The DNA of the CDR3 is TGTGCCAGCAGCATCCGGGGGTGGAACACCGGGGAGCTGTTTTTT. The gene calls are TRBV5-4 and TRBJ2-2, with D possibly TRBD2 on 6 matching bases. In germline, CDR1 is SGHNT, CDR2 YYREEE (reference sequence). CDR3 length: 15 amino acids. With 4 bases removed from V and 1 base from J, the gap between germline ends came to 11 bases.

The rearrangement links TRBV4-2 to TRBJ2-5, with 9 bases aligning to TRBD2. CDR1 is LGHNA, CDR2 YNFKEQ, per germline. The CDR3 length is 16 residues. The trim removed 0 bases at V and 5 bases at J, leaving 7 bases unmatched. The CDR3 spells CASSQDRGRAGETQYF. For the CDR3, the DNA is TGTGCCAGCAGCCAAGACCGCGGGAGGGCCGGGGAGACCCAGTACTTC.

This chain connects TRBV19 to TRBJ1-1, with D uncertain. Germline V gene sequence: CDR1 LNHDA, CDR2 SQIVND (reference sequence). The CDR3 length is 14 residues. Trimming took off 5 bases at V and 1 base at J, with 11 bases between the two ends. As DNA, the CDR3 is TGTGCCAGTAGTTCTTGGACGGAGAACACTGAAGCTTTCTTT. Protein: CASSSWTENTEAFF.

The CDR3 nucleotides read TGTGCCAGTAGTAGACAAGGAGAGAACACTGAAGCTTTCTTT. Translating gives CASSRQGENTEAFF. The chain joins TRBV19 to TRBJ1-1; D unclear. Germline V gene sequence: CDR1 LNHDA, CDR2 SQIVND (reference sequence). Trimming shortened V by 4 bases and J by 1 base, and 10 bases separated the two germline ends. The CDR3 has 14 amino acids.